A single sample is the source of the 26 T cell receptor beta chains below, sequenced in a study of human T cells and chemical hapten exposure. MiXCR, run by TCRdb on the RACE reads, gives a single entry per CDR3 protein. Of approximately 91,000 distinct CDR3 sequences in the sample, under 14% are singletons; the top ten hold 1.6%. Time point specified: patch test 2, 6 weeks after DPC sensitization. Treatment defined: therapeutic diphenylcyclopropenone sensitization with weekly scalp DPC. This sample comprised whole blood, obtained in connection with sensitization to the hapten diphenylcyclopropenone (DPC). The receptors here all came from a man between 18 and 35 years old with alopecia areata. Some clones in this sample may be carry-over from other donors' samples.

V is TRBV4-3 and J is TRBJ1-3, with D tentatively TRBD1 (6 bases). Per the germline V gene, CDR1 is LGHNA and CDR2 is YSLEER. CDR3 length equals 18 residues. The V gene lost 0 bases and the J gene lost 4 bases, with 19 bases spanning the gap. CDR3 in amino acids: CASSQDFHGGARGNTIYF. The CDR3 DNA sequence: TGCGCCAGCAGCCAAGATTTTCACGGGGGGGCGCGAGGAAACACCATATATTTT.

This chain joins TRBV20-1 and TRBJ2-1; D possibly corresponds to TRBD2 (5 bases). This CDR3 region has 13 residues. From germline, CDR1 is DFQATT and CDR2 SNEGSKA (reference sequence). V was shortened by 0 bases and J by 5 bases, with 8 bases between the two germline ends. CDR3 sequence reads: CSARDEGDNEQFF. The CDR3 nucleotides are TGCAGTGCTAGAGATGAGGGAGACAATGAGCAGTTCTTC.

The rearrangement uses TRBV11-2 and TRBJ1-3; a weak D match, TRBD1 (5 bases). CDR1 is SGHAT, CDR2 FQNNGV, per germline. Between the trimmed V and J ends, which lost 1 base and 3 bases, there was a span of 10 bases. This CDR3 comprises 15 residues. CDR3: CASSLVAGVGNTIYF. CDR3 DNA: TGTGCCAGCAGCTTAGTAGCGGGGGTTGGAAACACCATATATTTT.

At least ten counts were recorded for this clonotype. This chain uses TRBV10-3 with TRBJ1-3; maybe TRBD1 (5 bases). This CDR3 is built from 16 residues. In germline, CDR1 is ENHRY, CDR2 SYGVKD. Between the trimmed V and J ends, which lost 5 bases and 1 base, there was a span of 15 bases. The DNA of the CDR3 is TGTGCCATCAGTTATGCTGCAGGGTATTCTGGAAACACCATATATTTT. Its protein product is CAISYAAGYSGNTIYF.

V is TRBV6-2 or TRBV6-3 and J is TRBJ2-5, with TRBD1 identical over 7 bases. With V trimmed by 6 bases and J by 5 bases, 9 bases remained unmatched. The CDR3 totals 14 residues. Germline CDR1 is MNHEY and CDR2 is SVGEGT. The CDR3 spells CASRPTGNRETQYF. The CDR3 DNA is TGTGCCAGCAGACCGACAGGGAATAGGGAGACCCAGTACTTC.

The rearrangement uses TRBV18 and TRBJ1-5, with 7 positions matching TRBD1. V shed 3 bases, J shed 2 bases, and the junction held 7 bases outside the gene matches. The CDR3 covers 16 residues. Germline loops: CDR1 KGHSH, CDR2 LQKENI. The CDR3 DNA follows: TGTGCCAGCTCACCGACAGGGAAGGCGGGCAATCAGCCCCAGCATTTT. Amino acid sequence: CASSPTGKAGNQPQHF.

This clonotype was seen a handful of times. The chain is built from TRBV13 and TRBJ2-7; D unresolved. Germline V gene sequence: CDR1 PRHDT, CDR2 FYEKMQ (reference sequence). Between the trimmed V and J ends, which lost 2 bases and 9 bases, there was a span of 11 bases. The CDR3 is made up of 12 amino acids. CDR3 residues: CASSLSTPAQYF. The CDR3 DNA follows: TGTGCCAGCAGCTTATCTACCCCGGCGCAGTACTTC.

There are many counts of this clonotype. V gene TRBV9 combines with J gene TRBJ2-1; 10 positions agree with TRBD2. Germline assignment: CDR1 SGDLS and CDR2 YYNGEE. The ends lost 4 bases at V and 0 bases at J; junction bases unmatched: 13. The CDR3 extends over 19 amino acids. CDR3 protein: CASSPPLAGAVSSYNEQFF. CDR3 nucleotide sequence: TGTGCCAGCAGCCCCCCCCTAGCGGGGGCCGTGAGCTCCTACAATGAGCAGTTCTTC. The whole variable domain, remainder taken from reference TRBV9 and TRBJ2-1, is DSGVTQTPKHLITATGQRVTLRCSPRSGDLSVYWYQQSLDQGLQFLIQYYNGEERAKGNILERFSAQQFPDLHSELNLSSLELGDSALYFCASSPPLAGAVSSYNEQFFGPGTRLTVL.

There are a few counts of this clonotype. This chain uses TRBV12-3 or TRBV12-4 with TRBJ1-1, with TRBD1 as a possible D gene (5 bases). The V end lost 5 bases, the J end lost 0 bases, and 19 bases lay between the germline ends. This CDR3 spans 17 amino acids. CDR3 amino acids: CASSPDSDQTLNTEAFF. As DNA, the CDR3 is TGTGCCAGCAGTCCTGACAGCGACCAAACCTTGAACACTGAAGCTTTCTTT.

The table lists this clonotype with a few counts. This chain joins TRBV29-1 and TRBJ1-6, with D unresolved. Germline CDR1 and CDR2: SQVTM and ANQGSEA. Trimming left V 5 bases short and J 9 bases short, with 14 bases between. This CDR3 contains 13 residues. CDR3 in amino acids: CSVRDNTGSPLHF. The CDR3, as DNA: TGCAGCGTTAGAGATAACACCGGTTCACCCCTCCACTTT.

This chain connects TRBV7-9 to TRBJ2-5; D might be TRBD2 (6 bases). Per the germline V gene, CDR1 is SEHNR and CDR2 is FQNEAQ (reference sequence). The CDR3 totals 14 residues. Trimming left V 2 bases short and J 6 bases short, with 13 bases between. CDR3 in DNA: TGTGCCAGCAGCTTAATCAGGGCGGGGAAGACCCAGTACTTC. It translates to CASSLIRAGKTQYF.

This clonotype was detected only a few times. The chain joins TRBV6-2 or TRBV6-3 to TRBJ1-2; D is ambiguous. The CDR3 contains 15 residues. Germline V gene sequence: CDR1 MNHEY, CDR2 SVGEGT. The V end was cut by 1 base, the J end by 0 bases, with 9 bases between. The CDR3 region is CASSYYRRTNYGYTF. The CDR3 DNA follows: TGTGCCAGCAGTTACTATCGACGGACTAACTATGGCTACACCTTC.

The chain employs TRBV7-6 and TRBJ2-2; no definite D call. V was pared by 6 bases and J by 2 bases, with 7 bases between. This CDR3 is 13 amino acids long. Germline V gene lookup returns CDR1 SGHVS and CDR2 FNYEAQ. The CDR3 sequence is CASRPENTGELFF. The CDR3 DNA reads as TGTGCCAGCAGACCAGAAAACACCGGGGAGCTGTTTTTT.

Concerning this clonotype itself: At one boundary the junction diverges from the germline segment, which might be a read error. The chain uses TRBV20-1 and TRBJ1-4; D is uncertain. Per germline, CDR1 DFQATT and CDR2 SNEGSKA (reference sequence). CDR3 size: 15 residues. This chain's CDR3 is CSVTYMPQANEKLFF. The DNA for the CDR3 is TGCAGTGTTACGTATATGCCCCAGGCTAACGAAAAACTGTTTTTT.

V is TRBV10-3 and J is TRBJ2-5, with 7 nucleotides matching TRBD1. In germline, CDR1 is ENHRY, CDR2 SYGVKD. Trimming at V came to 0 bases and at J to 6 bases, leaving 7 bases not matched to a gene. CDR3 length: 15 residues. The CDR3 DNA sequence: TGTGCCATCAGTGAGTCAACAGGGGCCAGGAAGACCCAGTACTTC. Translated: CAISESTGARKTQYF.

There are a few counts of this clonotype. The chain joins TRBV7-8 to TRBJ1-4; no firm D call. This CDR3 has 16 residues. Per the germline V gene, CDR1 is SGHVS and CDR2 is FQNEAQ. V was cut by 5 bases and J by 3 bases, with 16 bases left in between. This chain's CDR3 is CASSDRRHPSNEKLFF. CDR3 nucleotides: TGTGCCAGCAGCGACCGACGACACCCTTCTAATGAAAAACTGTTTTTT.

V and J are TRBV6-1 and TRBJ1-3; D call uncertain. The CDR3 has 12 amino acids. Germline assignment: CDR1 MNHNS and CDR2 SASEGT. The V gene lost 8 bases and the J gene lost 0 bases, with 5 bases spanning the gap. CDR3 DNA sequence: TGTGCCAGCGTATCCTCTGGAAACACCATATATTTT. This gives the protein CASVSSGNTIYF.

This clonotype was counted only a few times. The V and J genes are TRBV20-1 and TRBJ2-2; no clear D gene. V was clipped by 3 bases and J by 3 bases, with 11 bases between them. CDR3 size: 14 residues. Germline V lookup: CDR1 DFQATT, CDR2 SNEGSKA (reference sequence). The CDR3 DNA is TGCAGTGCTAGGAGGACGGACGACACCGGGGAGCTGTTTTTT. Its translation: CSARRTDDTGELFF.

V and J are TRBV20-1 and TRBJ2-3; maybe TRBD1 (5 bases). This CDR3 is built from 16 residues. Germline V lookup: CDR1 DFQATT, CDR2 SNEGSKA (reference sequence). The V end was cut by 8 bases, the J end by 3 bases, with 24 bases between. CDR3 in DNA: TGCAGTACCCCCTCCCTGGGCAGGGCGAGGACAGATACGCAGTATTTT. Its protein product is CSTPSLGRARTDTQYF.

In the case of this clonotype: No conserved phenylalanine or tryptophan is present at the end of the CDR3, so a read error is the likely explanation. This sequence joins TRBV12-3 or TRBV12-4 and TRBJ2-3, with 14 bases matching TRBD2. The CDR3 covers 20 residues. V dropped 3 bases and J dropped 3; count of bases not matched to a gene: 14. CDR3 DNA: TGTGCCAGCAGTTTTCGCGCGGGACTAGCGGGGGTTCGGGCTACAGATACGCAGTATTCT. Its protein is CASSFRAGLAGVRATDTQYS.

Ten or more counts support this clonotype. J is TRBJ2-5 and V is TRBV4-3; D gene ambiguous. Trimming left V 1 base short and J 2 bases short, with 17 bases between. CDR1 is LGHNA, CDR2 YSLEER, per germline. CDR3 length: 17 residues. The CDR3 protein is CASSQGPRMMGQETQYF. The CDR3 coding sequence is TGCGCCAGCAGCCAAGGACCCAGGATGATGGGTCAAGAGACCCAGTACTTC.

This clonotype was seen a few times. V and J are TRBV27 and TRBJ1-5, with D uncertain. Per the germline V gene, CDR1 is MNHEY and CDR2 is SMNVEV (reference sequence). This CDR3 region has 13 residues. V gave up 3 bases and J gave up 5 bases, with 8 bases separating them. This CDR3 reads CASSLIKDQPQHF. DNA for the CDR3: TGTGCCAGCAGTTTGATTAAGGATCAGCCCCAGCATTTT.

The V gene is TRBV29-1, the J gene TRBJ2-1, with D uncertain. V dropped 6 bases and J dropped 9 bases, with 15 bases sitting between them. CDR1 and CDR2 (germline): SQVTM, ANQGSEA. This CDR3 is 12 amino acids long. CDR3 sequence reads: CSVQQRTVEQFF. CDR3 nucleotides: TGCAGCGTCCAACAGCGTACCGTTGAGCAGTTCTTC.

This clonotype was detected ten times or more. This sequence joins TRBV4-2 and TRBJ2-3; tentatively, D is TRBD2 (6 bases). This CDR3 comprises 16 residues. Germline CDR1 LGHNA, CDR2 YNFKEQ. Deletions cut 2 bases from V and 4 bases from J, with 16 bases between. CDR3 DNA sequence: TGTGCCAGCAGCCAACTTGGAGCGGCGGGACCAGATACGCAGTATTTT. It specifies CASSQLGAAGPDTQYF.

The sample holds one count of this clonotype. The chain recombines TRBV28 with TRBJ2-3; D remains ambiguous. The V and J ends lost 5 bases and 2 bases respectively, with 8 bases between them. In germline, CDR1 is MDHEN, CDR2 SYDVKM. CDR3 length: 13 residues. CDR3 region: CASSRPVTDTQYF. In DNA form, the CDR3 reads TGTGCCAGCAGTCGCCCAGTCACAGATACGCAGTATTTT.

The CDR3 here is CASSFPTTGTYGYTF. DNA for the CDR3: TGTGCCAGCAGTTTCCCTACGACAGGGACCTATGGCTACACCTTC. This rearrangement joins TRBV6-2 or TRBV6-3 to TRBJ1-2; TRBD1 matches 7 bases. The CDR3 consists of 15 residues. V gave up 4 bases and J gave up 4 bases; unmatched junction bases: 9. Germline CDR1 reads MNHEY; CDR2 reads SVGEGT.